The 19 T cell receptor beta chains in this list originate from one sample, sequenced in a study of blood T cells in healthy people across ages. Alongside a J-beta primer mix, a sample-barcoded 5' primer served in a second PCR lasting about 6 to 12 cycles. TCRdb reanalysed the 5' RACE reads using MiXCR and keeps one entry per CDR3 protein. Of hundreds of thousands of distinct CDR3 sequences in the sample, about a quarter were seen once. The sample was also linked to a second study, of T cells of mothers and their children.

Material for sequencing was blood. The receptors originated from a boy aged 10-17 years in good health.

The V gene is TRBV10-3, the J gene TRBJ1-6, with TRBD1 identical over 8 bases. The CDR3 consists of 16 residues. V shed 5 bases and J 10 bases; nucleotides not matched to a gene: 13. In germline, CDR1 is ENHRY, CDR2 SYGVKD. The CDR3 DNA follows: TGTGCCATCAGTCCGGACAGGGCCAATAGCCTATCACCCCTCCACTTT. This translates into CAISPDRANSLSPLHF.

Written as DNA, the CDR3 is TGTGCTAGTGGTTTGGTCTTACAGGGGACGCCCACCGGGGAGCTGTTTTTT. This translates into CASGLVLQGTPTGELFF. The genes are TRBV12-5 and TRBJ2-2, with 7 bases fitting TRBD1. With V trimmed by 0 bases and J by 4 bases, 8 bases remained unmatched. Germline CDR1 reads LGHNT; CDR2 reads FRNRAP. The CDR3 spans 17 residues.

V gene TRBV5-1 combines with J gene TRBJ1-1; D gene unclear. The CDR3 length is 13 residues. Germline lookup yields CDR1 SGHRS and CDR2 YFSETQ. V lost 0 bases and J lost 7, with 10 bases in between. DNA of the CDR3: TGCGCCAGCAGCTTGGGGCCTTCTGGTGAAGCTTTCTTT. This codes for CASSLGPSGEAFF.

This clonotype was found a few times. The chain joins TRBV20-1 to TRBJ2-3, with a possible D match to TRBD2 (6 bases). Germline V lookup: CDR1 DFQATT, CDR2 SNEGSKA (reference sequence). This CDR3 has 14 amino acids. V lost 3 bases to trimming and J lost 4 bases, with 14 bases between them. CDR3 DNA: TGCAGTGCTAGGGCCGGGGAGGCCGCAGATACGCAGTATTTT. Amino acids: CSARAGEAADTQYF.

This clonotype was found a few times. The chain is built from TRBV5-1 and TRBJ2-5; D may be TRBD1 (5 bases). Gene TRBJ2-7 matches the end of the DNA better, so the J call may be wrong. The CDR3 sequence is 13 residues long. Germline assignment: CDR1 SGHRS and CDR2 YFSETQ. Written as DNA, the CDR3 is TGCGCCAGCAGCTCCGGCAGGGCCTACGAGCAGTACTTC. This codes for CASSSGRAYEQYF.

Remarks on this clonotype: A much larger clone lies a single base off, so this may be a read error. CDR3 nucleotide sequence: TGTGCCAACAGTTTAGCGGGGCAGACTAGCCAGATCTTC. Translated: CANSLAGQTSQIF. The J gene is TRBJ2-1, the V gene TRBV12-3 or TRBV12-4; 8 bases align to TRBD2. The CDR3 runs 13 residues.

This clonotype was observed a few times. This chain joins TRBV29-1 and TRBJ1-2; D not certain. The CDR3 is 13 amino acids. With 3 bases removed from V and 4 bases from J, the gap between germline ends came to 12 bases. The germline CDR1 and CDR2 sequences are SQVTM and ANQGSEA. The CDR3 reads CSVDGGLSYGYTF. In DNA, the CDR3 is TGCAGCGTTGATGGAGGACTCAGCTATGGCTACACCTTC.

This sequence joins TRBV12-3 or TRBV12-4 and TRBJ1-1; the match to TRBD1 covers 7 bases. With V trimmed by 7 bases and J by 1 base, 6 bases remained unmatched. The CDR3 is made up of 14 amino acids. Here the CDR3 reads CASTNRGENTEAFF. The DNA for the CDR3 is TGTGCCAGCACCAACAGGGGTGAGAACACTGAAGCTTTCTTT.

Of note for this clonotype: One end of the junction does not line up with germline, which may come from a read error. The J gene is TRBJ1-5, the V gene TRBV20-1; no clear D. The germline gives CDR1 DFQATT, CDR2 SNEGSKA (reference sequence). The CDR3 consists of 16 residues. This CDR3 is CSAREGRRLSNQPRHF. CDR3 nucleotide sequence: TGCAGTGCTAGAGAAGGCAGACGCCTTAGCAATCAGCCCCGGCATTTT.

This chain links TRBV29-1 with TRBJ2-6; D not certain. V was clipped by 7 bases and J by 0 bases, with 7 bases between them. This CDR3 contains 13 residues. From germline, CDR1 is SQVTM and CDR2 ANQGSEA. CDR3 DNA sequence: TGCAGCGCCACTTCCTCTGGGGCCAACGTCCTGACTTTC. Translated, it gives CSATSSGANVLTF.

This chain joins TRBV19 and TRBJ1-5, with D unclear. The germline V and J ends were trimmed by 0 bases and 4 bases, with 4 bases remaining between them. This CDR3 has 13 residues. Looked up from germline, CDR1 is LNHDA and CDR2 is SQIVND (reference sequence). The CDR3 DNA is TGTGCCAGTAGTATAGAACAGAATCAGCCCCAGCATTTT. Translation gives CASSIEQNQPQHF.

The chain recombines TRBV12-3 or TRBV12-4 with TRBJ1-2; 8 bases agree with TRBD1. After removal of 5 bases from V and 6 bases from J, the junction contained 2 bases not matched to a gene. The CDR3 loop spans 12 amino acids. The CDR3 DNA follows: TGTGCCAGCAGTAGGACAGGGCATGGCTACACCTTC. Translation gives CASSRTGHGYTF.

This clonotype was recorded a few times. This rearrangement joins TRBV6-5 to TRBJ2-5; D is unresolved. The CDR3 totals 13 residues. Germline loops: CDR1 MNHEY, CDR2 SVGAGI. Trimming took 6 bases from V and 3 from J, leaving 11 bases between them. The DNA for the CDR3 is TGTGCCAGCAGGCTAGGACGAGAAGAGACCCAGTACTTC. This sequence encodes CASRLGREETQYF.

The sample holds a few counts of this clonotype. The V and J genes are TRBV28 and TRBJ2-7, with 9 bases that match TRBD2. The length of the CDR3 is 15 residues. In germline, CDR1 is MDHEN, CDR2 SYDVKM. V dropped 7 bases and J dropped 7; count of bases not matched to a gene: 14. CDR3 DNA sequence: TGTGCCAGCATCTCATGGGGCGGGGGGGACCGGGAGCAGTACTTC. Its translation: CASISWGGGDREQYF.

This sequence joins TRBV5-1 and TRBJ2-5, with 8 bases identical to TRBD2. The J segment lost 5 bases and the V segment lost 3 bases, leaving 9 bases of the junction unmatched. This CDR3 has 15 residues. Germline V gene sequence: CDR1 SGHRS, CDR2 YFSETQ. The DNA of the CDR3 is TGCGCCAGCAGCTCCGCCGGGACTAGTGCCGAGACCCAGTACTTC. This codes for CASSSAGTSAETQYF.

This clonotype was picked up a small number of times. J is TRBJ2-1 and V is TRBV6-5; tentative D call: TRBD1 (6 bases). The V and J ends lost 0 bases and 0 bases respectively, with 6 bases between them. Germline CDR1 and CDR2: MNHEY and SVGAGI. The CDR3 runs to 15 residues. CDR3 loop: CASSYSGASYNEQFF. CDR3 DNA: TGTGCCAGCAGTTACTCGGGGGCCTCCTACAATGAGCAGTTCTTC.

The rearrangement links TRBV30 to TRBJ2-3, with 14 bases matching TRBD2. V shed 2 bases and J 4 bases; nucleotides not matched to a gene: 5. This CDR3 contains 16 residues. Germline values: CDR1 GTSNPN, CDR2 SVGIG (reference sequence). The CDR3 loop is CAWSPRTSGGSDTQYF. For the CDR3, the DNA is TGTGCCTGGAGTCCGAGGACTAGCGGGGGGTCAGATACGCAGTATTTT.

This clonotype occurred a few times. DNA of the CDR3: TGTGCCAGCAGCCCTGACAGATACACAGATACGCAGTATTTT. Encoded protein: CASSPDRYTDTQYF. The chain links TRBV7-3 to TRBJ2-3; a possible D gene is TRBD1 (5 bases). The V end was cut by 5 bases, the J end by 2 bases, with 11 bases between. Germline CDR1 is SGHTA and CDR2 is FQGTGA. CDR3 size: 14 residues.

The V gene is TRBV3-1, the J gene TRBJ2-7; D remains ambiguous. There are 13 residues in the CDR3. V shed 5 bases and J shed 3 bases, with 11 bases lying between them. CDR1 LGHDT and CDR2 YNNKEL come from the germline V gene (reference sequence). CDR3 DNA: TGTGCCAGCAGCAATGGACGGCACTACGAGCAGTACTTC. It codes for CASSNGRHYEQYF.